A single T cell receptor beta chain is shown here with its context. Its antigen is unidentified. The trim removed 2 bases at V and 3 bases at J, leaving 5 bases unmatched. Germline V CDR1 and CDR2: SGHTA, FQGNSA. The CDR3 contains 16 residues. This specimen comes from a study of Ad26.COV2.S vaccination and SARS-CoV-2 variants. Study at large: Intramuscularly, Ad26.COV2.S was given either once or twice, 56 days apart.

Specified treatment: some 20 received Ad26.COV2.S at low or high dose, single or two shots; about 5 received placebo; per-sample allocation not given. Sample collection was performed on day 63 after the first vaccine or placebo injection. Study results and limitations: Spike-specific CD8+ and CD4+ T cell responses reportedly showed substantial breadth after vaccination. Relative to placebo recipients, vaccine recipients exhibited elevated spike-specific TCR breadth. Whether participants received vaccine or placebo, their non-spike TCR breadth was similar.

Sequenced by immunoSEQ multiplex PCR; TCRdb stores in-frame clones only, minus some. Of about 350,000 clones listed, approximately 81% are singletons. The source is a person aged 18-65 years who received the Ad26.COV2.S COVID-19 vaccine or a placebo. The rearrangement joins TRBV7-2 to TRBJ2-3; TRBD2 aligns across 10 bases. Material: peripheral blood, obtained in a trial of Ad26.COV2.S vaccine versus placebo. CDR3 DNA: TGTGCCAGCAGCTTATTAAGCGGGAGGGCGACAGATACGCAGTATTTT. Its protein product is CASSLLSGRATDTQYF.